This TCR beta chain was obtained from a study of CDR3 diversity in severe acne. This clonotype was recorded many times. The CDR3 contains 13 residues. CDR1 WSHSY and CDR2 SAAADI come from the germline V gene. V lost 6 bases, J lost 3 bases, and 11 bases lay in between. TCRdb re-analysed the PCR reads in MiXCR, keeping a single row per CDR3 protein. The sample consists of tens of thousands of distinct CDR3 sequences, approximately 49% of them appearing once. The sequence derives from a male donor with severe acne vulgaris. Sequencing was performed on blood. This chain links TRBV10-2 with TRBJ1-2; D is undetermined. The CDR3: CASRPTEDYGYTF. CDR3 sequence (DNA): TGCGCCAGCAGACCAACAGAAGACTATGGCTACACCTTC.